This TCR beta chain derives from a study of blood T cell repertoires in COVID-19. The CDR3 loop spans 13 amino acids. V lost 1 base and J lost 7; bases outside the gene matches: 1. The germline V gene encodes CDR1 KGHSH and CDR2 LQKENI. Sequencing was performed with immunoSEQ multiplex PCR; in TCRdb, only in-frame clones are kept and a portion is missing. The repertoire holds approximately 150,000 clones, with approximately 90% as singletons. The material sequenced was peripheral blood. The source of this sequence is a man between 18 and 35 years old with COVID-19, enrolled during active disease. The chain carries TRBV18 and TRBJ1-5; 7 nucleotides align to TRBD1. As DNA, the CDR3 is TGTGCCAGCTCACCACTACAGGGGCAGCCCCAGCATTTT. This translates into CASSPLQGQPQHF.